Presented here are 19 T cell receptor beta chains from one specimen sequenced in a study of lymphopenia after photon versus proton radiotherapy. Sequenced by immunoSEQ multiplex PCR; TCRdb stores in-frame clones only, minus some. The sample has some 40,000 clones; roughly 92% are singletons. Sequenced material: peripheral blood, taken from a patient treated with photon-based radiotherapy. The receptors were sampled from a man aged 55 to 70 with cholangiocarcinoma.

The genes are TRBV10-1 and TRBJ2-1; 9 bases fit TRBD1. This CDR3 is built from 15 residues. With 0 bases clipped from V and 8 bases from J, the junction kept 5 bases outside the gene matches. CDR1 is WNHNN and CDR2 is SYGVQD in the germline V gene (reference sequence). The CDR3 coding sequence is TGCGCCAGCAGTGAGTCGGTGGGACAGGGCGATGAGCAGTTCTTC. The encoded protein is CASSESVGQGDEQFF.

The V gene is TRBV7-7, the J gene TRBJ2-5; D is possibly TRBD2 (6 bases). Germline CDR1 is SSHAT and CDR2 is FNYEAQ (reference sequence). The CDR3 has 14 residues. V lost 5 bases and J lost 2, with 12 bases in between. As DNA, the CDR3 is TGTGCCAGCAGCGCGGGACTTCTTCAAGAGACCCAGTACTTC. Protein: CASSAGLLQETQYF.

The genes are TRBV28 and TRBJ1-2; D not certain. Germline CDR1 is MDHEN and CDR2 is SYDVKM. The ends were cut back, 7 bases at V and 7 bases at J, with 16 bases in the middle. This CDR3 is 13 amino acids long. The CDR3 here is CASNTPTPGGYTF. Written as DNA, the CDR3 is TGTGCCAGCAATACACCAACACCGGGTGGCTACACCTTC.

In this sample, this clone turned up once. The chain combines TRBV10-3 with TRBJ2-2, with D unclear. Germline V gene sequence: CDR1 ENHRY, CDR2 SYGVKD. The CDR3 runs 13 residues. With 3 bases removed from V and 0 bases from J, the gap between germline ends came to 2 bases. This CDR3 reads CAISDPNTGELFF. The DNA of the CDR3 is TGTGCCATCAGTGACCCGAACACCGGGGAGCTGTTTTTT.

This chain joins TRBV11-3 and TRBJ1-2; 7 nucleotides align to TRBD1. V trimming: 5 bases; J trimming: 7 bases; junction bases outside the gene matches: 4. This CDR3 is built from 12 residues. Germline V gives CDR1 SGHNT, CDR2 YENEEA. The CDR3 coding sequence is TGTGCCAGCAGCCGTACAGGGGTTGGCTACACCTTC. Its translation is CASSRTGVGYTF.

The gene calls are TRBV7-3 and TRBJ2-1; 8 bases map to TRBD2. V lost 2 bases, J lost 0 bases, and 9 bases stayed unmatched. Germline lookup yields CDR1 SGHTA and CDR2 FQGTGA. The length of the CDR3 is 18 residues. The CDR3 sequence is CASSLDLTSASSYNEQFF. The CDR3 nucleotides are TGTGCCAGCAGCTTAGATTTGACTAGCGCTAGCTCCTACAATGAGCAGTTCTTC.

The rearrangement joins TRBV18 to TRBJ1-1, with TRBD1 matching 10 bases. The germline V gene encodes CDR1 KGHSH and CDR2 LQKENI. CDR3 length: 17 amino acids. V lost 3 bases to trimming and J lost 4 bases; unmatched junction nucleotides: 11. DNA for the CDR3: TGTGCCAGCTCACCCGCATTGCAGAGGACAGGGGGCACTGAAGCTTTCTTT. Protein: CASSPALQRTGGTEAFF. The variable domain in full, completed from reference TRBV18 and TRBJ1-1, reads NAGVMQNPRHLVRRRGQEARLRCSPMKGHSHVYWYRQLPEEGLKFMVYLQKENIIDESGMPKERFSAEFPKEGPSILRIQQVVRGDSAAYFCASSPALQRTGGTEAFFGQGTRLTVV.

The CDR3 nucleotides are TGTGCCAGCAGTGAACCGGGGTCTAGCGGACCCACAGATACGCAGTATTTT. Its translation: CASSEPGSSGPTDTQYF. This chain uses TRBV2 with TRBJ2-3, with 7 bases identical to TRBD2. Trimming cost V 2 bases and J 2 bases; bases outside gene matches: 10. This CDR3 contains 17 residues. The germline V gene encodes CDR1 SNHLY and CDR2 FYNNEI.

The genes are TRBV7-6 and TRBJ2-3; no firm D call. Germline loops: CDR1 SGHVS, CDR2 FNYEAQ. Trimming stripped 5 bases from V and 6 bases from J, with 12 bases between. This CDR3 is built from 13 residues. The CDR3 sequence: CASSPGRVDTQYF. The CDR3 DNA sequence: TGTGCCAGCAGCCCCGGACGGGTGGATACGCAGTATTTT.

The chain has TRBV28 and TRBJ1-1; TRBD1 aligns across 7 bases. The CDR3 sequence is 13 residues long. CDR1 and CDR2 (germline): MDHEN, SYDVKM. The J segment lost 6 bases and the V segment lost 6 bases, leaving 7 bases of the junction unmatched. The CDR3: CASRPTGIPEAFF. CDR3 nucleotides: TGTGCCAGCAGACCGACAGGGATCCCTGAAGCTTTCTTT.

The chain combines TRBV28 with TRBJ2-5, with 7 nucleotides matching TRBD1. With V trimmed by 5 bases and J by 6 bases, 18 bases remained unmatched. The CDR3 loop spans 17 amino acids. The germline gives CDR1 MDHEN, CDR2 SYDVKM. CDR3 residues: CASSRLESEGARKTQYF. CDR3 nucleotide sequence: TGTGCCAGCAGTCGCTTAGAGAGTGAGGGGGCTAGGAAGACCCAGTACTTC.

The chain carries TRBV6-7 and TRBJ1-4, with 7 nucleotides matching TRBD1. TRBV6-7 has ORF status, its function being uncertain. This CDR3 comprises 19 residues. The V and J ends lost 0 bases and 7 bases, in that order; junction bases with no gene match: 17. The CDR3 DNA is TGTGCCAGCAGTTACTCGGAACGTGGTATAAGACAGGGAGGTGAAAAACTGTTTTTT. Translated, it gives CASSYSERGIRQGGEKLFF.

The chain is built from TRBV19 and TRBJ2-6; 10 positions match TRBD1. The CDR3 extends over 17 amino acids. The trim removed 2 bases at V and 3 bases at J, leaving 4 bases unmatched. Looked up from germline, CDR1 is LNHDA and CDR2 is SQIVND (reference sequence). The CDR3 sequence: CASSIKTGGSGANVLTF. The CDR3 nucleotides are TGTGCCAGTAGTATAAAGACAGGGGGCAGTGGGGCCAACGTCCTGACTTTC.

The J gene is TRBJ2-4, the V gene TRBV5-1; D unresolved. The CDR3 length is 12 residues. CDR1 and CDR2 from the germline V gene are SGHRS and YFSETQ. Deletions cut 0 bases from V and 8 bases from J, with 6 bases between. This chain's CDR3 is CASSLDGDIQYF. In nucleotides, the CDR3 is TGCGCCAGCAGCTTGGATGGAGACATTCAGTACTTC.

V usage is TRBV10-3 and J usage is TRBJ2-7; D perhaps matches TRBD2 (7 bases). CDR1 ENHRY and CDR2 SYGVKD come from the germline V gene. V shed 1 base and J shed 3 bases, with 13 bases lying between them. The CDR3 extends over 15 amino acids. The CDR3 DNA follows: TGTGCCATCAGTGAGTGGGGAGGGGGAGTCTACGAGCAGTACTTC. This encodes CAISEWGGGVYEQYF.

The chain links TRBV18 to TRBJ1-5, with a tentative D call TRBD1 (6 bases). The germline gives CDR1 KGHSH, CDR2 LQKENI. CDR3 size: 14 residues. Trimming left V 3 bases short and J 0 bases short, with 6 bases between. The DNA of the CDR3 is TGTGCCAGCTCACCCAGGGGTAGCAATCAGCCCCAGCATTTT. Translated, it gives CASSPRGSNQPQHF.

The gene calls are TRBV6-4 and TRBJ2-2; D perhaps matches TRBD1 (6 bases). CDR3 length: 15 residues. CDR1 is MRHNA, CDR2 SNTAGT, per germline. Trimming removed 6 bases at V and 2 bases at J, with 13 bases between. CDR3 residues: CASRELGQNTGELFF. In DNA form, the CDR3 reads TGTGCCAGCAGAGAATTGGGACAAAACACCGGGGAGCTGTTTTTT.

The rearrangement uses TRBV6-5 and TRBJ1-1; D perhaps matches TRBD1 (5 bases). CDR1 MNHEY and CDR2 SVGAGI come from the germline V gene. CDR3 length: 15 amino acids. Trimming removed 6 bases at V and 1 base at J, with 15 bases between. The chain's CDR3 is CASSSEQGTNTEAFF. CDR3 coding DNA: TGTGCCAGCAGCTCAGAGCAGGGAACGAACACTGAAGCTTTCTTT.

The chain employs TRBV10-3 and TRBJ2-5, with 12 bases that match TRBD2. Looked up from germline, CDR1 is ENHRY and CDR2 is SYGVKD. This CDR3 contains 14 residues. After removal of 4 bases from V and 5 bases from J, the junction contained 2 bases not matched to a gene. The CDR3 region has the DNA TGTGCCATCAGTGTGCTAGCGGGGGGGGAGACCCAGTACTTC. Its translation is CAISVLAGGETQYF.